This T cell receptor (beta chain) comes out of a study of T cells in Graves' hyperthyroidism and ophthalmopathy. Whole-study results and caveats: Ophthalmopathy was separated from stable hyperthyroidism by a 13 V-J model.

In germline, CDR1 is SQVTM, CDR2 ANQGSEA. The CDR3 is made up of 13 amino acids. Trimming cost V 4 bases and J 8 bases, with 17 bases left between them. Absence of ophthalmopathy progression within 18 months defined stable Graves' hyperthyroidism. Among the patients, aged 18 to 65, hyperthyroidism was newly diagnosed and had lasted under 2 months. TCR beta CDR3 sequences were amplified from RNA transcripts. The TCR CDR3 was amplified in a first-round RT-PCR using the HTBI primer set. TCRdb called the multiplex PCR reads again in MiXCR, with one record for every CDR3 protein. This sample has approximately 530,000 distinct CDR3 sequences; approximately 15% occur once, and the top ten carry roughly 18%. This clonotype was found a few times. Antigen: not known.

The sequence was obtained from a woman under 30 with Graves' hyperthyroidism. The chain combines TRBV29-1 with TRBJ1-1; D call uncertain. Sequencing used blood. The CDR3 DNA follows: TGCAGCGTTGTCTCTATCGGCCTTGTGGAAGCTTTCTTT. Translated: CSVVSIGLVEAFF.